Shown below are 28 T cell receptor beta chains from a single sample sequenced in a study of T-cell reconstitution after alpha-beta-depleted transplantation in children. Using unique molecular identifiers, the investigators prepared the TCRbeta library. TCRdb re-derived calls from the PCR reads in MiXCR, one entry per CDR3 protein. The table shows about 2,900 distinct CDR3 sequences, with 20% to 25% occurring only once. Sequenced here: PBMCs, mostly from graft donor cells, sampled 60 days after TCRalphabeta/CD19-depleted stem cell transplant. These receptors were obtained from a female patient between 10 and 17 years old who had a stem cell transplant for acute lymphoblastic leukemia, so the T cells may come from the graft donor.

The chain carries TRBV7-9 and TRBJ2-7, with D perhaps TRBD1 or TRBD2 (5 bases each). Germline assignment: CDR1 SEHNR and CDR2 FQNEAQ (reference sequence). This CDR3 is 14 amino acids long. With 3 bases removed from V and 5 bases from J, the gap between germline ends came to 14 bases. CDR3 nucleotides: TGTGCCAGCAGCTTCGATTTAGAGGGGCACGAGCAGTACTTC. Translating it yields CASSFDLEGHEQYF.

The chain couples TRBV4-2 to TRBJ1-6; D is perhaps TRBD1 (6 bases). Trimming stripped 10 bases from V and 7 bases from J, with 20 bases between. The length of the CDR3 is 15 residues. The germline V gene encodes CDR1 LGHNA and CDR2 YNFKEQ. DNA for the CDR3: TGTGCCATGGGCCCCGGGGGGCCCGGGAATTCACCCCTCCACTTT. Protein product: CAMGPGGPGNSPLHF.

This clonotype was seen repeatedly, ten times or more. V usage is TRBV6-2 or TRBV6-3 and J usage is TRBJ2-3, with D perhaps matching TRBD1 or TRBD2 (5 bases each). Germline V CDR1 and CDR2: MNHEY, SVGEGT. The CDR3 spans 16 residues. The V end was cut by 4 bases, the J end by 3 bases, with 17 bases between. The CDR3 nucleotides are TGTGCCAGCAGTTTCCGGGGTCCAAAGGGGACAGATACGCAGTATTTT. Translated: CASSFRGPKGTDTQYF.

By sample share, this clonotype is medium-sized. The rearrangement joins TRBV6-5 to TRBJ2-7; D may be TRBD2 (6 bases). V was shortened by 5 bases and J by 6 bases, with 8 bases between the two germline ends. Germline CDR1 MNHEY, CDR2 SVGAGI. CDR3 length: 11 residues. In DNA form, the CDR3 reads TGTGCCAGCAGTCGACTAGGCGAGCAGTACTTC. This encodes CASSRLGEQYF.

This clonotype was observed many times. The CDR3 DNA reads as TGTGCCAGCTCACCACCGGGTCGCAATCAGCCCCAGCATTTT. It translates to CASSPPGRNQPQHF. The chain couples TRBV18 to TRBJ1-5; D unclear. The CDR3 is 14 residues long. Deletions cut 0 bases from V and 2 bases from J, with 5 bases between. Germline assignment: CDR1 KGHSH and CDR2 LQKENI.

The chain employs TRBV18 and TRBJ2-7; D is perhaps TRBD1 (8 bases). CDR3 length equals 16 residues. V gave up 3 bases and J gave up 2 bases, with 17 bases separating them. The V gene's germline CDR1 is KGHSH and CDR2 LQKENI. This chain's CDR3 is CASSPDRGGVTYEQYF. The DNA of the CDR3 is TGTGCCAGCTCACCCGACAGGGGAGGGGTGACCTACGAGCAGTACTTC.

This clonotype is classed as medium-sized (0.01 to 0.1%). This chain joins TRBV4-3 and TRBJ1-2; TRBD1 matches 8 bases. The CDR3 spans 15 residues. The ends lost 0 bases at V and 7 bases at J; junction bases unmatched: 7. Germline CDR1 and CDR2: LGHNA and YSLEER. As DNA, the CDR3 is TGCGCCAGCAGCCAAGATTTTGGACAGGGTCGTGGCTACACCTTC. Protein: CASSQDFGQGRGYTF.

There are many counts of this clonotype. The CDR3 reads CASSSSSAPYNEQFF. Here the CDR3 DNA reads TGCGCCAGCAGCTCCTCTAGCGCGCCTTACAATGAGCAGTTCTTC. The chain links TRBV5-1 to TRBJ2-1, with D possibly matching TRBD2 (6 bases). CDR1 is SGHRS, CDR2 YFSETQ, per germline. Deletions cut 3 bases from V and 4 bases from J, with 14 bases between. The length of the CDR3 is 15 residues.

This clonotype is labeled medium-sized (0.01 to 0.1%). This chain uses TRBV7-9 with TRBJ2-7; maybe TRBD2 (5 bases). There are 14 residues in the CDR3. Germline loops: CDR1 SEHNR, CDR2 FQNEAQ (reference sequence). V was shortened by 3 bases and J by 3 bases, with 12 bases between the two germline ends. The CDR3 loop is CASSFTRRFYEQYF. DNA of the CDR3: TGTGCCAGCAGCTTTACTAGACGGTTCTACGAGCAGTACTTC.

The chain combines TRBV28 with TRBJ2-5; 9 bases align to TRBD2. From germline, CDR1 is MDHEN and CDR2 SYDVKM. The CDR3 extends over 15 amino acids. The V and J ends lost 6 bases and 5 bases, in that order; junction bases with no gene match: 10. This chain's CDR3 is CASRPDFAGGETQYF. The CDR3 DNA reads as TGTGCCAGCAGACCAGACTTCGCGGGAGGGGAGACCCAGTACTTC.

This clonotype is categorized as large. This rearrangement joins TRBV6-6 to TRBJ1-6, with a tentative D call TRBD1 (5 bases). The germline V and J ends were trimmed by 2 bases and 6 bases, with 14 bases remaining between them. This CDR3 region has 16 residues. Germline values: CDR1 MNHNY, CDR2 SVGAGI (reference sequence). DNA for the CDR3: TGTGCCAGCAGTTACGGAGCAGGGATTCGTAATTCACCCCTCCACTTT. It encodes CASSYGAGIRNSPLHF.

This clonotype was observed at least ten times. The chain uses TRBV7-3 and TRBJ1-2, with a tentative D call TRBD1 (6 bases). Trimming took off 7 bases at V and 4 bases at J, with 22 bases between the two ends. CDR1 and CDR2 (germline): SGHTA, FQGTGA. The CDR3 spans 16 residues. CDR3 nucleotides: TGTGCCAGCATCGCCTGGGCAGGGGAGTTGCTCTATGGCTACACCTTC. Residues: CASIAWAGELLYGYTF.

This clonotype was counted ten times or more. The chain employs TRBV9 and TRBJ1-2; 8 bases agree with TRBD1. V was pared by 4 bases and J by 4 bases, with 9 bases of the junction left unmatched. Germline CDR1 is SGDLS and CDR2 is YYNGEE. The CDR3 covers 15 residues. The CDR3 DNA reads TGTGCCAGCAGCAGCCCCTCCAGGGGGCGCTATGGCTACACCTTC. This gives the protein CASSSPSRGRYGYTF. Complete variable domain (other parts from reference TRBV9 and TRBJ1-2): DSGVTQTPKHLITATGQRVTLRCSPRSGDLSVYWYQQSLDQGLQFLIQYYNGEERAKGNILERFSAQQFPDLHSELNLSSLELGDSALYFCASSSPSRGRYGYTFGSGTRLTVV.

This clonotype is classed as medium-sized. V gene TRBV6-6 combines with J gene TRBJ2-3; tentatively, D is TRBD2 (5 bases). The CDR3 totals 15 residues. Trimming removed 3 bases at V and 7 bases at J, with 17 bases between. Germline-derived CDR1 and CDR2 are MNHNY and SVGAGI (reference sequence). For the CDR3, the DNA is TGTGCCAGCAGTTATCGGCGTGGGGAGATGAATACGCAGTATTTT. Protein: CASSYRRGEMNTQYF.

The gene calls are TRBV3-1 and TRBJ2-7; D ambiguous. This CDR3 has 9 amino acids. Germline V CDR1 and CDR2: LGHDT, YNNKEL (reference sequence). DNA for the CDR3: TGTGCCACCTGCCAGCCGAGGTCGGTC. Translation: CATCQPRSV.

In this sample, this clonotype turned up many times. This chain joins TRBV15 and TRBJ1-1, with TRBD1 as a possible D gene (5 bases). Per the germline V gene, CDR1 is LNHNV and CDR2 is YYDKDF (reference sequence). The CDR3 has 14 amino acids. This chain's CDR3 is CSVLGDCVNTEAFF. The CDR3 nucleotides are TGTAGTGTCTTGGGGGACTGTGTGAACACTGAAGCTTTCTTT.

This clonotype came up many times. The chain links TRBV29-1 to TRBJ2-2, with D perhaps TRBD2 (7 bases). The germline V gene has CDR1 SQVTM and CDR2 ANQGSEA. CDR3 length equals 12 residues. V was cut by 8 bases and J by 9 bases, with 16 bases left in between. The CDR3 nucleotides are TGCAGCCCGAGGGGGGGGTTTCGGGAGCTGTTTTTT. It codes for CSPRGGFRELFF.

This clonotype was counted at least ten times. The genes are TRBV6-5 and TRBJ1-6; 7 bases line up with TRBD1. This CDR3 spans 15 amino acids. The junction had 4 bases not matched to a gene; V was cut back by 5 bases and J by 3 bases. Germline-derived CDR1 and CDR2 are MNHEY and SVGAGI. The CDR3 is CASSLRQGYNSPLHF. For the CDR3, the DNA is TGTGCCAGCAGTCTTCGACAGGGCTATAATTCACCCCTCCACTTT.

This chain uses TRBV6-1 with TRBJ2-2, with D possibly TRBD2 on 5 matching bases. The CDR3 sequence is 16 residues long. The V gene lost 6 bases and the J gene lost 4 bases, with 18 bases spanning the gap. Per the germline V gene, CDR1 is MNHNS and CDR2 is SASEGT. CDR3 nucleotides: TGTGCCAGCAGGACCAACCTACAGAGCGGCACCGGGGAGCTGTTTTTT. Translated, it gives CASRTNLQSGTGELFF.

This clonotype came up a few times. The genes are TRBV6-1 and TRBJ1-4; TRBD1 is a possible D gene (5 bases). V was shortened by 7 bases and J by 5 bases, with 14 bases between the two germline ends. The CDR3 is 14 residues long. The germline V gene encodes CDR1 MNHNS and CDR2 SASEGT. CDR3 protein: CASKPWGPNEKLFF. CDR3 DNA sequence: TGTGCCAGCAAGCCGTGGGGACCCAATGAAAAACTGTTTTTT.

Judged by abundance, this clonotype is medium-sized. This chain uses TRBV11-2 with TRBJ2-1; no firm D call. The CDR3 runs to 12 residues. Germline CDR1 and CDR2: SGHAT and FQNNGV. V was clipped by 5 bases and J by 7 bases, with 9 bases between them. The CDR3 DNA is TGTGCCAGCAGCCCGCTGGTGAATGAGCAGTTCTTC. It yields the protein CASSPLVNEQFF.

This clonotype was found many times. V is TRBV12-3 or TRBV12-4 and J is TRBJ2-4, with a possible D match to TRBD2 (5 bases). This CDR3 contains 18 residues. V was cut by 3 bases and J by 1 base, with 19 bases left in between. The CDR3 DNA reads TGTGCCAGCAGTTTGCCCGGACTGACGTCTTTTGCCAAAAACATTCAGTACTTC. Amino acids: CASSLPGLTSFAKNIQYF.

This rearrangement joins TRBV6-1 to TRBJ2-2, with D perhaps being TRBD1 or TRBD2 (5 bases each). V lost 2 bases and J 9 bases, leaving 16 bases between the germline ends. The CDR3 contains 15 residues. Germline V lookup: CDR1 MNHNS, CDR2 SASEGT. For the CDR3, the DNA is TGTGCCAGCAGTGAACAGGCCAGAGGGACCCGGGAGCTGTTTTTT. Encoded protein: CASSEQARGTRELFF.

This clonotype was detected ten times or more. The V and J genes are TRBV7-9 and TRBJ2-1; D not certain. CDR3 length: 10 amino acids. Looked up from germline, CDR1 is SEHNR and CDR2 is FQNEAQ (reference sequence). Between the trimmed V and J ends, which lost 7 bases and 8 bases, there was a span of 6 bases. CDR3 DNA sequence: TGTGCCAGCACCCAGGATGAGCAGTTCTTC. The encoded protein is CASTQDEQFF.

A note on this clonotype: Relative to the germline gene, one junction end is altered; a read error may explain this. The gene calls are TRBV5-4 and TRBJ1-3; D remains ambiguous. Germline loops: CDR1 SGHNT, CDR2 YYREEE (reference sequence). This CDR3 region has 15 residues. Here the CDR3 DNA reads TGTGCCAGCAGCCTTGGACCGTTCTCTGGAAACGCCATATATTTT. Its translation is CASSLGPFSGNAIYF.

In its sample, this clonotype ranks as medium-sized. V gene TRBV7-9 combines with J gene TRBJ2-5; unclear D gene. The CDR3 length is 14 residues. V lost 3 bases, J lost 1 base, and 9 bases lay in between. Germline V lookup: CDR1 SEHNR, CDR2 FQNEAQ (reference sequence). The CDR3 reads CASSFSRSQETQYF. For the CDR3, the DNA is TGTGCCAGCAGCTTCTCCCGGTCCCAAGAGACCCAGTACTTC.

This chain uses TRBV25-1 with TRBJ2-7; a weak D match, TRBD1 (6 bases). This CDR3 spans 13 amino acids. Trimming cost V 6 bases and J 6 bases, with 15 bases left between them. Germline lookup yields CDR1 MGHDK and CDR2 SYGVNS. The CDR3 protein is CASSSRGFCEQYF. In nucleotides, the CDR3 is TGTGCCAGCAGCTCCAGGGGCTTCTGCGAGCAGTACTTC.

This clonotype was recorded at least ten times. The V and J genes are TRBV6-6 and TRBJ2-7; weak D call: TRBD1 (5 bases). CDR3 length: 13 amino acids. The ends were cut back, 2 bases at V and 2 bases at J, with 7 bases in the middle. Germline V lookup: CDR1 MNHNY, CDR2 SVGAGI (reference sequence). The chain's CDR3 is CASSYGAAYEQYF. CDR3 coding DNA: TGTGCCAGCAGTTACGGGGCAGCCTACGAGCAGTACTTC.